This TCR beta chain originates from a study of blood T cell repertoires in COVID-19. V gave up 3 bases and J gave up 2 bases; unmatched junction bases: 13. Germline loops: CDR1 SGHDT, CDR2 YYEEEE. This CDR3 contains 17 residues. The study drew participants aged about 18 to 90 years from approximately 23 US areas. Researchers sorted participants into cohorts using their self-reported clinical history. Cohort 3 donors counted as recovered after two negative PCRs, clearance, or resolved symptoms. Original methodology: Scientists estimated how many nucleated cells there were by amplifying reference gene primers. Measured with immunoSEQ multiplex PCR; TCRdb has only the in-frame clones, and not every one. The D gene and trimming were derived from the DNA, and the V and J assignments and clone size from that table. The repertoire holds around 250,000 clones, with around 84% as singletons. This clone was detected ten times or more.

The chain combines TRBV5-6 with TRBJ2-5, with 7 bases fitting TRBD1. The receptor comes from a man in his late teens or twenties who had recovered from COVID-19. Sequencing was performed on PBMCs or T cells enriched from blood (not recorded which). This CDR3 is CASSSYLGTAFQETQYF. The DNA for the CDR3 is TGTGCCAGCAGCTCATACCTTGGGACAGCTTTTCAAGAGACCCAGTACTTC.